The clone carrying this TCR beta chain was recorded only once. This sample is drawn from a study of metastatic and nonmetastatic thyroid tumors. All patients reached thyroid surgery having received no treatment beforehand. TCRdb re-called the PCR reads with MiXCR. This repertoire shows about 15,000 clones, 30% to 40% found once; its top ten account for around 7%. Germline V CDR1 and CDR2: SGHTA, FQGTGA. The junction had 5 bases not matched to a gene; V was cut back by 5 bases and J by 1 base. The CDR3 spans 15 residues. Sample: tumor tissue. V gene TRBV7-3 combines with J gene TRBJ2-1, with 7 bases lining up with TRBD1. This sequence originates from a female donor with papillary thyroid cancer or a benign thyroid nodule (not recorded which). Some clones in this sample may be carry-over from other donors' samples. The CDR3 DNA follows: TGTGCCAGCAGCCACTCCAGGGGGTCCTACAATGAGCAGTTCTTC. It encodes CASSHSRGSYNEQFF.